The present T cell receptor (beta chain) was sequenced within a study of shared clonotypes between healthy human individuals. Turning to the study itself: A donor's plate count was three for CD4 naive and three for CD4 memory; CD8 naive had two and CD8 memory one.

Trimming took 2 bases from V and 8 from J; bases not matched to a gene: 8. CDR3 length: 15 residues. Germline lookup yields CDR1 SGHKS and CDR2 YYEKEE (reference sequence). Subsets obtained from CD4+ cells comprised CD45RA+ naive and CD45RA-negative memory cells. Approximately 200 ng DNA, about 33,000 T cell genomes, went into each sorted-subset replicate PCR. TCRdb's copy holds only in-frame clones and misses some; the assay was immunoSEQ multiplex PCR. Here the sample spans about 1 million clones, under 80% being singletons. Sequenced material: memory CD4+ T cells sorted from blood. As for subset: CD45RA-negative fraction. The chain is built from TRBV5-5 and TRBJ1-4, with 8 bases lining up with TRBD1. The sequence derives from a man younger than 30 in good health. CDR3 nucleotides: TGTGCCAGCAGCTTTATTCCAGGGGGCTCGGAAAAACTGTTTTTT. This gives the protein CASSFIPGGSEKLFF. The whole variable domain, filled in from reference TRBV5-5 and TRBJ1-4, reads DAGVTQSPTHLIKTRGQQVTLRCSPISGHKSVSWYQQVLGQGPQFIFQYYEKEERGRGNFPDRFSARQFPNYSSELNVNALLLGDSALYLCASSFIPGGSEKLFFGSGTQLSVL.